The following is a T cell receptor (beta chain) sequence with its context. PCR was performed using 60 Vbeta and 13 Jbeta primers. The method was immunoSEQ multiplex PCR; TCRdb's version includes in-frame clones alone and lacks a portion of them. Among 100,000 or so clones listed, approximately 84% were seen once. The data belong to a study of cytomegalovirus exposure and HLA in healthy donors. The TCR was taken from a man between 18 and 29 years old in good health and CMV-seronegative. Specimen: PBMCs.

As DNA, the CDR3 is TGTGCCATCAGTGACCACCCCGGGCCCCAGGGTCTCACTGAAGCTTTCTTT. Its translation is CAISDHPGPQGLTEAFF. The chain links TRBV10-3 to TRBJ1-1, with D possibly TRBD1 on 5 matching bases. V was shortened by 3 bases and J by 4 bases, with 21 bases between the two germline ends. CDR3 size: 17 residues. CDR1 is ENHRY, CDR2 SYGVKD, per germline.